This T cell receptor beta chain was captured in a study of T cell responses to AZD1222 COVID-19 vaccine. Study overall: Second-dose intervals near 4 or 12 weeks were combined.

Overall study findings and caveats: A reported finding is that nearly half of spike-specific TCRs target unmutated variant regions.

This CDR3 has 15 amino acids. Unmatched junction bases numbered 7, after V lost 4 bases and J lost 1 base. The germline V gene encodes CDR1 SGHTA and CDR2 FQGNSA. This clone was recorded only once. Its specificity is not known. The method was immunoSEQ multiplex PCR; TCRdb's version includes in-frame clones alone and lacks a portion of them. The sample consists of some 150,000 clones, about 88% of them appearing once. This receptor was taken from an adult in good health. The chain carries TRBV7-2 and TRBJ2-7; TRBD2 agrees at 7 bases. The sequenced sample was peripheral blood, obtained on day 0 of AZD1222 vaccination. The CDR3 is CASSSKRDRSYEQYF. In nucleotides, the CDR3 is TGTGCCAGCAGCTCTAAGCGGGATCGTTCCTACGAGCAGTACTTC. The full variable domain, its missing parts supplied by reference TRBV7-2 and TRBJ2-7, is GAGVSQSPSNKVTEKGKDVELRCDPISGHTALYWYRQSLGQGLEFLIYFQGNSAPDKSGLPSDRFSAERTGGSVSTLTIQRTQQEDSAVYLCASSSKRDRSYEQYFGPGTRLTVT.